The 25 T cell receptor beta chains reported below all come from one sample, sequenced in a study of shared clonotypes between healthy human individuals. Cells designated naive CD8 were CD45RO-negative and were positively selected for CCR7, with terminally differentiated effector memory CD45RA+ cells excluded. TCRdb keeps only in-frame clones here, not all; method: immunoSEQ multiplex PCR. Here the sample spans millions of clones, 85% to 95% being singletons. Sequenced: naive CD8+ T cells sorted from blood. The origin of the receptors is a man aged 18 to 30 in good health.

This chain links TRBV27 with TRBJ1-2; D is perhaps TRBD1 (5 bases). Germline V gene data show CDR1 as MNHEY and CDR2 as SMNVEV (reference sequence). The CDR3 runs to 14 residues. Deletions cut 2 bases from V and 10 bases from J, with 17 bases between. The CDR3 DNA is TGTGCCAGCAGTTTAGGGGCCTCCCCCTTCGACTACACCTTC. Its translation: CASSLGASPFDYTF.

The rearrangement joins TRBV19 to TRBJ2-7; D is uncertain. V shed 5 bases and J shed 4 bases, with 12 bases lying between them. Germline CDR1 LNHDA, CDR2 SQIVND (reference sequence). This CDR3 has 13 amino acids. The CDR3 protein is CASSFTHLYEQYF. The CDR3 DNA is TGTGCCAGTAGTTTCACCCACCTTTACGAGCAGTACTTC.

To note about this clone: Mismatch with germline at one junction end may stem from a read error. The CDR3 bases are TGTGCCACCAGCAGATTACAGCGGGACCAAGAGGCCCAGTACTTC. It is translated as CATSRLQRDQEAQYF. V gene TRBV15 combines with J gene TRBJ2-5, with 7 positions matching TRBD2. There are 15 residues in the CDR3. The germline gives CDR1 LNHNV, CDR2 YYDKDF (reference sequence).

The chain uses TRBV7-2 and TRBJ2-7, with TRBD2 matching over 12 bases. Looked up from germline, CDR1 is SGHTA and CDR2 is FQGNSA. The CDR3 is 17 amino acids. The trim removed 10 bases at V and 0 bases at J, leaving 13 bases unmatched. CDR3 sequence reads: CATKRLAGDMSSYEQYF. In DNA form, the CDR3 reads TGTGCCACCAAAAGACTAGCGGGAGATATGAGCTCCTACGAGCAGTACTTC.

The V gene is TRBV5-1, the J gene TRBJ1-2; no clear D gene. The CDR3 runs to 14 residues. From germline, CDR1 is SGHRS and CDR2 YFSETQ. V was shortened by 0 bases and J by 3 bases, with 9 bases between the two germline ends. CDR3 nucleotides: TGCGCCAGCAGCTTGGGGAGGGTGGACTATGGCTACACCTTC. Encoded protein: CASSLGRVDYGYTF. Complete variable domain (other parts from reference TRBV5-1 and TRBJ1-2): KAGVTQTPRYLIKTRGQQVTLSCSPISGHRSVSWYQQTPGQGLQFLFEYFSETQRNKGNFPGRFSGRQFSNSRSEMNVSTLELGDSALYLCASSLGRVDYGYTFGSGTRLTVV.

This clone appeared a single time. The DNA of the CDR3 is TGTGCCAGCAGTAAACGGGACGGCTACTACGAGCAGTACTTC. Translating gives CASSKRDGYYEQYF. The chain is built from TRBV6-6 and TRBJ2-7; D tentatively fits TRBD1 or TRBD2 (5 bases each). This CDR3 spans 14 amino acids. Germline V gene data show CDR1 as MNHNY and CDR2 as SVGAGI (reference sequence). V was cut by 5 bases and J by 3 bases, with 14 bases left in between.

V and J are TRBV6-6 and TRBJ1-5; a possible D gene is TRBD1 (5 bases). Germline V gives CDR1 MNHNY, CDR2 SVGAGI (reference sequence). This CDR3 comprises 15 residues. V lost 2 bases and J lost 1, with 9 bases in between. CDR3 coding DNA: TGTGCCAGCAGTTACGGACCAGGGAGCAATCAGCCCCAGCATTTT. Translating gives CASSYGPGSNQPQHF.

The J gene is TRBJ1-1, the V gene TRBV4-1; 7 bases match TRBD1. J gave up 4 bases and V 0 bases, and 5 bases lay outside the gene matches. In germline, CDR1 is MGHRA, CDR2 YSYEKL. CDR3 length equals 15 residues. The CDR3 DNA reads TGCGCCAGCAGCCAAGAGGAGGGGGCGGGCACTGAAGCTTTCTTT. Amino acid sequence: CASSQEEGAGTEAFF.

In regard to this clone: The DNA is left out, because the CDR3 cannot be placed on it with certainty; the CDR3 is given as TCRdb lists it. Here the CDR3 reads CASSFGPGSNQPQHF. The V gene is TRBV11-2, the J gene TRBJ1-5. The CDR3 has 15 amino acids, counting both end residues. CDR1 is SGHAT and CDR2 is FQNNGV in the germline V gene.

The chain carries TRBV28 and TRBJ1-6; no reliable D call. In germline, CDR1 is MDHEN, CDR2 SYDVKM. The CDR3 sequence is 13 residues long. V shed 5 bases and J shed 6 bases, with 8 bases lying between them. CDR3: CASSLGLNSPLHF. The CDR3 bases are TGTGCCAGCAGTCTCGGGCTTAATTCACCCCTCCACTTT.

This clone was recorded once. V gene TRBV11-2 combines with J gene TRBJ2-5; 11 bases are a match to TRBD2. This CDR3 spans 15 amino acids. Germline lookup yields CDR1 SGHAT and CDR2 FQNNGV. J gave up 5 bases and V 4 bases, and 6 bases lay outside the gene matches. CDR3 bases: TGTGCCAGCAGCTCGATAGCGGGGGGGCCGGAGACCCAGTACTTC. Amino acid sequence: CASSSIAGGPETQYF. Based on the CDR3 plus reference TRBV11-2 and TRBJ2-5, the full variable domain is EAGVAQSPRYKIIEKRQSVAFWCNPISGHATLYWYQQILGQGPKLLIQFQNNGVVDDSQLPKDRFSAERLKGVDSTLKIQPAKLEDSAVYLCASSSIAGGPETQYFGPGTRLLVL.

The count of this clone is one. This rearrangement joins TRBV5-6 to TRBJ1-1, with 9 bases identical to TRBD1. V shed 4 bases and J 3 bases; nucleotides not matched to a gene: 7. This CDR3 has 15 residues. Germline V gene data show CDR1 as SGHDT and CDR2 as YYEEEE. For the CDR3, the DNA is TGTGCCAGCAGCGGGAGGCGGACAGGGGACACTGAAGCTTTCTTT. This sequence encodes CASSGRRTGDTEAFF.

The V call is TRBV7-8, the J call TRBJ2-1, with D perhaps matching TRBD2 (6 bases). CDR1 is SGHVS and CDR2 is FQNEAQ in the germline V gene. The CDR3 runs 15 residues. V lost 1 base to trimming and J lost 6 bases, with 13 bases between them. The CDR3 protein is CASSLDLGLANEQFF. CDR3 coding DNA: TGTGCCAGCAGCTTAGACTTGGGACTCGCCAATGAGCAGTTCTTC.

The chain employs TRBV5-4 and TRBJ1-2, with D possibly TRBD1 on 5 matching bases. The CDR3 runs 15 residues. With 7 bases removed from V and 4 bases from J, the gap between germline ends came to 20 bases. Germline lookup yields CDR1 SGHNT and CDR2 YYREEE (reference sequence). CDR3 sequence: CASAAGGALIYGYTF. In nucleotides, the CDR3 is TGTGCCAGCGCGGCGGGAGGGGCGCTCATCTATGGCTACACCTTC.

V is TRBV29-1 and J is TRBJ2-7; D not certain. The CDR3 covers 12 residues. V dropped 2 bases and J dropped 4 bases, with 9 bases sitting between them. The germline gives CDR1 SQVTM, CDR2 ANQGSEA. CDR3 amino acids: CSVETPHYEQYF. The CDR3 nucleotides are TGCAGCGTTGAAACCCCGCATTACGAGCAGTACTTC.

The rearrangement joins TRBV5-6 to TRBJ1-4; tentative D call: TRBD1 (5 bases). The CDR3 length is 15 residues. V lost 0 bases and J lost 8, with 14 bases in between. Germline CDR1 is SGHDT and CDR2 is YYEEEE. The CDR3 sequence: CASSLAPREEEKLFF. CDR3 in DNA: TGTGCCAGCAGCTTGGCCCCCAGGGAGGAAGAAAAACTGTTTTTT. Full variable domain (missing parts from reference TRBV5-6 and TRBJ1-4): DAGVTQSPTHLIKTRGQQVTLRCSPKSGHDTVSWYQQALGQGPQFIFQYYEEEERQRGNFPDRFSGHQFPNYSSELNVNALLLGDSALYLCASSLAPREEEKLFFGSGTQLSVL.

The V and J genes are TRBV21-1 and TRBJ1-3; the DNA was not compared with TRBD1, the D call given in the table. TRBV21-1 has pseudogene status. This CDR3 is built from 16 residues. The CDR3 sequence is CASSNRDRVTGNTIYF. As DNA, the CDR3 is TGTGCCAGCAGCAACCGGGACAGGGTCACTGGAAACACCATATATTTT.

A few counts support this clone. CDR3 amino acids: CASSPGLLAYF. The CDR3 DNA reads TGTGCCAGCAGCCCGGGACTGCTGGCGTACTTC. V is TRBV7-9 and J is TRBJ2-7; D may be TRBD2 (6 bases). This CDR3 comprises 11 residues. V lost 5 bases and J lost 12, with 14 bases in between. Germline loops: CDR1 SEHNR, CDR2 FQNEAQ (reference sequence).

The gene calls are TRBV2 and TRBJ1-6, with 7 bases matching TRBD1. Germline CDR1 reads SNHLY; CDR2 reads FYNNEI. Losses at the gene ends were 1 base for V and 6 bases for J; bases not matched to a gene: 9. CDR3 size: 17 residues. CDR3 in amino acids: CASSEVGGQSGNSPLHF. In DNA, the CDR3 is TGTGCCAGCAGTGAAGTGGGGGGACAGAGTGGTAATTCACCCCTCCACTTT.

J is TRBJ1-1 and V is TRBV9, with D unresolved. The CDR3 runs 13 residues. The germline gives CDR1 SGDLS, CDR2 YYNGEE. V dropped 1 base and J dropped 1 base, with 5 bases sitting between them. CDR3 in amino acids: CASSVSKNTEAFF. For the CDR3, the DNA is TGTGCCAGCAGCGTAAGCAAGAACACTGAAGCTTTCTTT.

This chain uses TRBV29-1 with TRBJ2-1; D is possibly TRBD1 (6 bases). The CDR3 is 14 residues long. V shed 4 bases and J shed 4 bases, with 14 bases lying between them. Per germline, CDR1 SQVTM and CDR2 ANQGSEA. CDR3: CSVAQAQGYNEQFF. CDR3 nucleotide sequence: TGCAGCGTTGCACAAGCCCAGGGGTACAATGAGCAGTTCTTC.

This chain joins TRBV11-3 and TRBJ2-2; D not resolved. In germline, CDR1 is SGHNT, CDR2 YENEEA. This CDR3 contains 13 residues. Trimming took off 3 bases at V and 3 bases at J, with 5 bases between the two ends. CDR3 sequence reads: CASSFVHTGELFF. The CDR3 region has the DNA TGTGCCAGCAGCTTCGTGCACACCGGGGAGCTGTTTTTT.

This rearrangement joins TRBV19 to TRBJ1-2; D remains unclear. The CDR3 totals 14 residues. The germline V and J ends were trimmed by 7 bases and 6 bases, with 18 bases remaining between them. Germline V gives CDR1 LNHDA, CDR2 SQIVND (reference sequence). CDR3 nucleotide sequence: TGTGCCAGTATAGGCGGGGAAGAAAGGGATGGCTACACCTTC. Its protein is CASIGGEERDGYTF.

CDR3 bases: TGTGCCAGCAGCTCAGACACGGGGCCGTCCTACTACGAGCAGTACTTC. It is translated as CASSSDTGPSYYEQYF. The gene calls are TRBV7-9 and TRBJ2-7, with D possibly being TRBD1 or TRBD2 (5 bases each). Trimming left V 4 bases short and J 3 bases short, with 19 bases between. Germline V gives CDR1 SEHNR, CDR2 FQNEAQ (reference sequence). The CDR3 has 16 amino acids.

A single count supports this clone. At one end the junction does not follow the germline gene, possibly because of a read error. The chain employs TRBV5-4 and TRBJ1-1; maybe TRBD1 (6 bases). There are 12 residues in the CDR3. The germline gives CDR1 SGHNT, CDR2 YYREEE (reference sequence). The CDR3: CASSLEAGVRFF. The CDR3 DNA reads as TGTGCCAGCAGCTTGGAGGCAGGGGTTAGGTTTTTT.